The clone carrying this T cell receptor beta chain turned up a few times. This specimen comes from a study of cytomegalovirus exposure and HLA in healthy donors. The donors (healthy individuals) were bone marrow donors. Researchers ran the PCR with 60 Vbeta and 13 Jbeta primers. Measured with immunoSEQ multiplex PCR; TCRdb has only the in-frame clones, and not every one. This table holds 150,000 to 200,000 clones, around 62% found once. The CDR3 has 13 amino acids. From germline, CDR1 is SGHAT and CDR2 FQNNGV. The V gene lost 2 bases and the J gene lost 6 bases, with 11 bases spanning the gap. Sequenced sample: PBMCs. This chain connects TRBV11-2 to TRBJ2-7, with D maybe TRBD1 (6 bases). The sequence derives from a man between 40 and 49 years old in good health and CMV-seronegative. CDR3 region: CASSLTGYGEQYF. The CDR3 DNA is TGTGCCAGCAGCTTAACAGGGTATGGCGAGCAGTACTTC. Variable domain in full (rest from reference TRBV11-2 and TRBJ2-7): EAGVAQSPRYKIIEKRQSVAFWCNPISGHATLYWYQQILGQGPKLLIQFQNNGVVDDSQLPKDRFSAERLKGVDSTLKIQPAKLEDSAVYLCASSLTGYGEQYFGPGTRLTVT.